This T cell receptor (beta chain) was sequenced during a study of T cells expressing NK-cell markers. On the study more broadly: The study drew TCR beta repertoires from sorted CD3+CD56+NKG2C+, CD3+CD56+NKG2C- and CD3+CD56-NKG2C+ T cells. Study-level points and caveats: The same clonotypes also predominated in the CD3+CD56-NKG2C+ fraction of a few donors. CD8+ T cells in over 5 donors included dominant NKG2C+ clonotypes at 1.0-7.0%.

On this clonotype: The antigen is unknown.

Germline V gene lookup returns CDR1 SQVTM and CDR2 ANQGSEA. This CDR3 is 13 amino acids long. After re-calling the 5' RACE reads, TCRdb lists one entry per CDR3 protein, DNA absent. The sample includes about 15,000 distinct CDR3 sequences. Sequences were obtained from blood T cells: a sorted CD56 or NKG2C T cell subset, CD4+ or CD8+ T cells, or bulk PBMC T cells (not recorded which). This chain links TRBV29-1 with TRBJ2-1; checking the TCRdb D call of TRBD1 is not possible without DNA. The TCR comes from a man aged 18-69 years in good health. Here the CDR3 reads CSVETNRGREQFF.